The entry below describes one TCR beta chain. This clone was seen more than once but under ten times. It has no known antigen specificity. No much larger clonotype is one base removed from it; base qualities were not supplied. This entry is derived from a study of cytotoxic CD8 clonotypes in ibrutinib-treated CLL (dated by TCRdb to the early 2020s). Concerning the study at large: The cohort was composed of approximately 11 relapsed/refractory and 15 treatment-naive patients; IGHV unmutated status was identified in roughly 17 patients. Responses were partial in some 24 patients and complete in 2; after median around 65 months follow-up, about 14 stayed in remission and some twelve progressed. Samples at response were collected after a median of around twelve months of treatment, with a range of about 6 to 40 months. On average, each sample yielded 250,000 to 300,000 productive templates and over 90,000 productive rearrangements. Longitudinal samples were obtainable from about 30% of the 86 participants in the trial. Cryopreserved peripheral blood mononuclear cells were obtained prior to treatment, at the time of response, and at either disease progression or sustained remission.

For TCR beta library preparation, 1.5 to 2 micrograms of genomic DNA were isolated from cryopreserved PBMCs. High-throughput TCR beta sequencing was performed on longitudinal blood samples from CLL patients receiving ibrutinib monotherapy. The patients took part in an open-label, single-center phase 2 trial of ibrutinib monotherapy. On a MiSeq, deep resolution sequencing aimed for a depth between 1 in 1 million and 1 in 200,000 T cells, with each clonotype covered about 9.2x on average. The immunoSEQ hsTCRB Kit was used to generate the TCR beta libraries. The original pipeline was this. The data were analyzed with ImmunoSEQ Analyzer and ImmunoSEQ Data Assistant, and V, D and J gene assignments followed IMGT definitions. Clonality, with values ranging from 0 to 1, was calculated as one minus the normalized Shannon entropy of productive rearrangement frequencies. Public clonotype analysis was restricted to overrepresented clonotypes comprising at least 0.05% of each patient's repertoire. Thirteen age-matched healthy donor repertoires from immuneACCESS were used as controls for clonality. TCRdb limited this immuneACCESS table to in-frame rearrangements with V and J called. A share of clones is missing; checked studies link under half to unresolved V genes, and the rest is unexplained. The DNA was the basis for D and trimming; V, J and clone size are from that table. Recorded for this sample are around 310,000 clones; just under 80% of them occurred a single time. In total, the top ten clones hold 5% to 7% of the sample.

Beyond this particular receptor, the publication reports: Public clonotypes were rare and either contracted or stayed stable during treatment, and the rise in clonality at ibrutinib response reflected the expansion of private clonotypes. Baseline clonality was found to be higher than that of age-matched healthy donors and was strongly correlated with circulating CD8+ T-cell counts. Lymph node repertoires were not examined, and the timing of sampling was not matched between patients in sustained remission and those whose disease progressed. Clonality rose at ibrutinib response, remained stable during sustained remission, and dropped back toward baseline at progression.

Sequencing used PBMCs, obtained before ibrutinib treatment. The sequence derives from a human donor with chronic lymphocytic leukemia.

The nucleotide sequence is given as TGTGCCAGCAGCTCCATTGGACGGGTAGCTAACTATGGCTACACCTTC. It specifies CASSSIGRVANYGYTF. Recombination connected TRBV7-9 to TRBJ1-2, with no confidently assigned D gene. V is shortened by 4 bases, J by 0 bases, and the region joining them spans 15 bases. According to the germline V gene (reference sequence), CDR1 reads SEHNR and CDR2 reads FQNEAQ. The CDR3, cysteine through phenylalanine, is 16 amino acids long. Kept here is only the CDR3 DNA, which spans 48 bases and is read in frame from base 1.